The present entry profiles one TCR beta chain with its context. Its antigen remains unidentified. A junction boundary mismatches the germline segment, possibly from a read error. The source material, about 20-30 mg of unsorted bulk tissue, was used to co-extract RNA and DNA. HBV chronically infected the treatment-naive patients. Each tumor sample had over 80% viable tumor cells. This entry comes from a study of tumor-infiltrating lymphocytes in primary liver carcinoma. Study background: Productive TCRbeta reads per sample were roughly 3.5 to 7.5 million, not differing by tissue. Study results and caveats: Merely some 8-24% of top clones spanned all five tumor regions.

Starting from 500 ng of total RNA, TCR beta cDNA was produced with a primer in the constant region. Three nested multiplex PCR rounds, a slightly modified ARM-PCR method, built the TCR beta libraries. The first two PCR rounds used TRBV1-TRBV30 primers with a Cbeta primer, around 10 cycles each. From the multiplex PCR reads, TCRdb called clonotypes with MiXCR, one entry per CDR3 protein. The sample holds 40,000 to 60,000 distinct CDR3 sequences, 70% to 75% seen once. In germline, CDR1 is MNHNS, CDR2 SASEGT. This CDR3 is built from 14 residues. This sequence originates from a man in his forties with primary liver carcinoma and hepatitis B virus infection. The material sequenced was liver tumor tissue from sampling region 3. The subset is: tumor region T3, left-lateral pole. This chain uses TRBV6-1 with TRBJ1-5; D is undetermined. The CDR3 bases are TGTGCAAGCAGTGTGGAGGCTGGTGTTGAACCCCATCATTTT. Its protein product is CASSVEAGVEPHHF.